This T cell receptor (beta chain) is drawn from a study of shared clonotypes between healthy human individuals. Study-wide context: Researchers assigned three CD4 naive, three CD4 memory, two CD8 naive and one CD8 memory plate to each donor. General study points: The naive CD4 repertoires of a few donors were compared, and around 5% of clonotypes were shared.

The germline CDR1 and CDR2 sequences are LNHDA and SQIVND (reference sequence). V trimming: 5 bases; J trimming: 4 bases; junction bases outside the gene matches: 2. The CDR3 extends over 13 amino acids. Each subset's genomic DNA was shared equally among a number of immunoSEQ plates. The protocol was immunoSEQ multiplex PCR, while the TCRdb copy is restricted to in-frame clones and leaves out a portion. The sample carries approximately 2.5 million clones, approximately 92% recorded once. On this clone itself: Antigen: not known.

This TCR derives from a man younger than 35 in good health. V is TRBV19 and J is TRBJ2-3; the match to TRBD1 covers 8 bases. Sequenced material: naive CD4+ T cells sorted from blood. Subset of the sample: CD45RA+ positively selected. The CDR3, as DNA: TGTGCCAGTAGTGGACAGGGCTCAGATACGCAGTATTTT. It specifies CASSGQGSDTQYF.